This is a list of T cell receptor beta chains from one sample in a study of shared clonotypes between healthy human individuals. Assay used: immunoSEQ multiplex PCR; TCRdb lists only in-frame clones, some missing. The table lists about 680,000 clones, approximately 90% of them singletons. Sequencing was carried out using naive CD8+ T cells sorted from blood. These receptors originate from a man in his thirties or forties in good health. Both conserved end residues are part of each CDR3. D genes are given only for firm matches. Expanded clones get a size class; other rows say once, few or many, or leave the size out.

J: TRBJ2-4; size: NA; V: TRBV5-1; D: NA; CDR3: CASSLAGGFSESQAKNIQYF; DNA: TGCGCCAGCAGCTTGGCTGGGGGGTTTTCTGAAAGCCAAGCCAAAAACATTCAGTACTTC
J: TRBJ2-1; size: NA; V: TRBV7-6; D: TRBD2; CDR3: CASSSRVAGFSYNEQFF; DNA: TGTGCCAGCAGCTCAAGGGTAGCGGGATTCTCCTACAATGAGCAGTTCTTC
J: TRBJ2-1; size: NA; V: TRBV13; D: TRBD2; CDR3: CASAEREAYNEQFF; DNA: TGTGCCAGCGCCGAGCGGGAGGCTTACAATGAGCAGTTCTTC
J: TRBJ1-4; size: NA; V: TRBV2; D: NA; CDR3: CASSEVGPSTNEKLFF; DNA: TGTGCCAGCAGTGAAGTGGGGCCTTCAACTAATGAAAAACTGTTTTTT
J: TRBJ2-1; size: NA; V: TRBV19; D: TRBD2; CDR3: CASSIASVPGTSGIDPLDEQFF; DNA: TGTGCCAGTAGTATAGCGTCAGTCCCCGGGACTAGCGGGATAGATCCCCTTGATGAGCAGTTCTTC
J: TRBJ2-1; size: NA; V: TRBV7-8; D: TRBD2; CDR3: CASTSETSVFSYNEQFF; DNA: TGTGCCAGCACTTCGGAGACTAGCGTGTTCTCCTACAATGAGCAGTTCTTC
J: TRBJ2-5; size: NA; V: TRBV5-1; D: NA; CDR3: CASSPTLQVWQETQYF; DNA: TGCGCCAGCAGCCCGACGCTACAGGTTTGGCAAGAGACCCAGTACTTC
J: TRBJ2-3; size: few; V: TRBV7-8; D: NA; CDR3: CASSLILMGHQPSTDTQYF; DNA: TGTGCCAGCAGCTTAATATTAATGGGACACCAACCTAGCACAGATACGCAGTATTTT
J: TRBJ2-3; size: NA; V: TRBV6-1; D: NA; CDR3: CASSERIPVPHTDTQYF; DNA: TGTGCCAGCAGTGAAAGGATTCCCGTCCCCCACACAGATACGCAGTATTTT
J: TRBJ2-7; size: NA; V: TRBV4-2; D: TRBD2; CDR3: CASSQLTTSVYEQYF; DNA: TGTGCCAGCAGCCAGCTTACGACTAGCGTATACGAGCAGTACTTC
J: TRBJ2-6; size: NA; V: TRBV7-2; D: NA; CDR3: CASSLIGGSGANVLTF; DNA: TGTGCCAGCAGCTTAATTGGGGGCTCTGGGGCCAACGTCCTGACTTTC
J: TRBJ2-1; size: NA; V: TRBV28; D: NA; CDR3: CASSLISDNEQFF; DNA: TGTGCCAGCAGTTTAATTAGCGACAATGAGCAGTTCTTC
J: TRBJ1-5; size: NA; V: TRBV27; D: NA; CDR3: CASTPSPGEQPQHF; DNA: TGTGCCAGCACCCCCTCGCCGGGGGAGCAGCCCCAGCATTTT
J: TRBJ2-1; size: NA; V: TRBV9; D: TRBD2; CDR3: CASSVAGGLAGDSSYNEQFF; DNA: TGTGCCAGCAGCGTAGCTGGTGGACTAGCGGGAGATAGTTCCTACAATGAGCAGTTCTTC
J: TRBJ2-1; size: NA; V: TRBV5-6; D: NA; CDR3: CASSGVGSSYNEQFF; DNA: TGTGCCAGCAGCGGGGTAGGTAGCTCCTACAATGAGCAGTTCTTC
J: TRBJ2-7; size: few; V: TRBV7-5; D: NA; CDR3: CVRRITSDEQYF; DNA: TGTGTCAGAAGAATAACTAGCGACGAGCAGTACTTC
J: TRBJ2-7; size: NA; V: TRBV25-1; D: TRBD1; CDR3: CASSAPPGQGVHEQYF; DNA: TGTGCCAGCAGTGCCCCACCGGGACAGGGTGTCCACGAGCAGTACTTC
J: TRBJ2-1; size: NA; V: TRBV10-2; D: TRBD2; CDR3: CASSESTSGRADEQFF; DNA: TGCGCCAGCAGTGAGTCGACTAGCGGGAGGGCCGATGAGCAGTTCTTC
J: TRBJ1-2; size: NA; V: TRBV28; D: NA; CDR3: CASSQADGYTF; DNA: TGTGCCAGCAGTCAAGCGGACGGCTACACCTTC
J: TRBJ1-1; size: NA; V: TRBV7-9; D: NA; CDR3: CASSSGGYTEAFF; DNA: TGTGCCAGCAGCTCCGGCGGGTACACTGAAGCTTTCTTT
J: TRBJ2-7; size: NA; V: TRBV11-2; D: NA; CDR3: CASSFSLAPSYEQYF; DNA: TGTGCCAGCAGCTTTAGTCTAGCCCCCTCCTACGAGCAGTACTTC
J: TRBJ2-2; size: NA; V: TRBV5-1; D: TRBD1; CDR3: CASSLTGGSTGELFF; DNA: TGCGCCAGCAGCTTGACAGGGGGTTCGACCGGGGAGCTGTTTTTT
J: TRBJ2-1; size: once; V: TRBV6-6; D: TRBD2; CDR3: CASSYGPAGDFNEQFF; DNA: TGTGCCAGCAGTTACGGTCCGGCGGGAGATTTCAATGAGCAGTTCTTC
J: TRBJ2-3; size: NA; V: TRBV19; D: NA; CDR3: CASSPTASTDTQYF; DNA: TGTGCCAGTAGTCCGACAGCTAGCACAGATACGCAGTATTTT
J: TRBJ2-2; size: NA; V: TRBV27; D: NA; CDR3: CASSPRGRNTGELFF; DNA: TGTGCCAGCAGTCCGAGAGGGAGAAACACCGGGGAGCTGTTTTTT
J: TRBJ1-4; size: NA; V: TRBV7-9; D: TRBD1; CDR3: CASRTGTVREKLFF; DNA: TGTGCCAGCAGGACCGGGACAGTACGTGAAAAACTGTTTTTT